This entry features one T cell receptor beta chain sequence. The germline gives CDR1 GTSNPN, CDR2 SVGIG (reference sequence). With V trimmed by 0 bases and J by 3 bases, 3 bases remained unmatched. This CDR3 contains 14 residues. Original analysis: Quantification of nucleated cells was approximated via reference gene primer amplification. Generated by immunoSEQ multiplex PCR, the TCRdb table keeps only in-frame clones and is missing some. V and J calls and clone size are as listed in that table; D and trimming were resolved from the DNA. The sample consists of under 500,000 clones, around 88% of them appearing once. The sample is drawn from a study of blood T cell repertoires in COVID-19.

This receptor was obtained from a woman in her 30s with acute or convalescent COVID-19. The chain carries TRBV30 and TRBJ2-5; 8 bases align to TRBD2. Input material: peripheral blood. CDR3 residues: CAWSVQAGEETQYF. CDR3 DNA: TGTGCCTGGAGTGTACAAGCGGGGGAAGAGACCCAGTACTTC.